The present T cell receptor beta chain was sequenced within a study of blood T cells in healthy people across ages. Study results and caveats: Calculation of diversity from one million T cells yielded estimates considered to be underestimates. The recorded TCR beta diversity per million T cells decreased in a roughly linear manner with age.

Note on this clonotype: The antigen is not known.

CDR1 is DFQATT and CDR2 is SNEGSKA in the germline V gene (reference sequence). Trimming pared 1 base from V and 10 bases from J, leaving 13 bases between. The CDR3 spans 12 residues. A sample-barcoded 5' primer and a J-beta primer mix were used in a second PCR of roughly 6 to 11 cycles. Each cDNA molecule, via a template-switch adaptor with 12 random nucleotides, was tagged. Researchers report that each sample yielded at least 2.5 million CDR3-containing paired-end reads. TCRdb reprocessed the 5' RACE reads via MiXCR and lists one record per CDR3 protein. This table has approximately 600,000 distinct CDR3 sequences, roughly three fifths appearing once.

This clonotype was obtained from a man aged 60-69 years in good health. V is TRBV20-1 and J is TRBJ2-5, with D maybe TRBD2 (5 bases). Sequencing was carried out using blood. CDR3 residues: CSARVPAALQYF. The CDR3 coding sequence is TGCAGTGCTAGAGTGCCAGCGGCCCTCCAGTACTTC.